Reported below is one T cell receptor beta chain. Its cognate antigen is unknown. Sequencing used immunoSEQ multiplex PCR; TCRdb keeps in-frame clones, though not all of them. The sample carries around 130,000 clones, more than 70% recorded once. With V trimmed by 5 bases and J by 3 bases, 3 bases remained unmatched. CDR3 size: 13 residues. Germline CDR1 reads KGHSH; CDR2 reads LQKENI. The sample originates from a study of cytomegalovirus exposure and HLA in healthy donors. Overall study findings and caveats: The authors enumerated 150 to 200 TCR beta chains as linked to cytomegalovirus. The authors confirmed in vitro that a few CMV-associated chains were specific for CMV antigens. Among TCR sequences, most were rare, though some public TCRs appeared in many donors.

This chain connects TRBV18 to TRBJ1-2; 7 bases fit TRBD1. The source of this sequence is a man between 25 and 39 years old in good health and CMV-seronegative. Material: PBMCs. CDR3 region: CASSVGQDYGYTF. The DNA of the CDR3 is TGTGCCAGCTCAGTCGGACAGGACTATGGCTACACCTTC.